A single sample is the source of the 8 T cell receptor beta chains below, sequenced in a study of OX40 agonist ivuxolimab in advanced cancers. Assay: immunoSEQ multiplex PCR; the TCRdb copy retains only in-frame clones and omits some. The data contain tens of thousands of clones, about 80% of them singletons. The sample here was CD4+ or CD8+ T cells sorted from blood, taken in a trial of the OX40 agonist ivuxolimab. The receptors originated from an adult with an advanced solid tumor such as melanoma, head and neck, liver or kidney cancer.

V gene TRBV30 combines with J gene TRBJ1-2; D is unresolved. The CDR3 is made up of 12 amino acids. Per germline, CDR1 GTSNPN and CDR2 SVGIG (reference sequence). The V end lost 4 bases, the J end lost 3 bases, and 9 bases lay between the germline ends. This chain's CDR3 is CAWTGLYYGYTF. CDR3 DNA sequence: TGTGCCTGGACGGGCTTATACTATGGCTACACCTTC. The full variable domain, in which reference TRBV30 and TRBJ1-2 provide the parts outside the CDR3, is SQTIHQWPATLVQPVGSPLSLECTVEGTSNPNLYWYRQAAGRGLQLLFYSVGIGQISSEVPQNLSASRPQDRQFILSSKKLLLSDSGFYLCAWTGLYYGYTFGSGTRLTVV.

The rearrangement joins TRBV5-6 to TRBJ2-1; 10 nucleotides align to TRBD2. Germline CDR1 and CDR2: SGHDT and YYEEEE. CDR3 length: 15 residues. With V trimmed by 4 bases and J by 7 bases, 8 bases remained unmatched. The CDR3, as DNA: TGTGCCAGCAGCGGGGGACTAGCGAACCCTAATGAGCAGTTCTTC. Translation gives CASSGGLANPNEQFF.

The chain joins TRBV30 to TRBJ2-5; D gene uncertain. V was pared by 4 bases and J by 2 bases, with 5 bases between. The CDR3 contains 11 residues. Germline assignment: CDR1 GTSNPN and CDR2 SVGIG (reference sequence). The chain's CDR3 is CAWTEQETQYF. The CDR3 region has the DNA TGTGCCTGGACGGAACAAGAGACCCAGTACTTC.

Here the CDR3 DNA reads TGCGCCAGCGGTATAGCGGGAGTTGGCGGGGAGCTGTTTTTT. Translation: CASGIAGVGGELFF. This sequence joins TRBV4-3 and TRBJ2-2; 9 bases map to TRBD2. Losses at the gene ends were 8 bases for V and 7 bases for J; bases not matched to a gene: 8. This CDR3 comprises 14 residues. Germline V gene sequence: CDR1 LGHNA, CDR2 YSLEER.

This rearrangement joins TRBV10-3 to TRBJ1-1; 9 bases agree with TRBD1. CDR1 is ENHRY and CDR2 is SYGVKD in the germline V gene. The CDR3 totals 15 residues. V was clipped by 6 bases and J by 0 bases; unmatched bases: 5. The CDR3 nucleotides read TGTGCCATCAGGGACAGGGGAATGATGAACACTGAAGCTTTCTTT. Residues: CAIRDRGMMNTEAFF.

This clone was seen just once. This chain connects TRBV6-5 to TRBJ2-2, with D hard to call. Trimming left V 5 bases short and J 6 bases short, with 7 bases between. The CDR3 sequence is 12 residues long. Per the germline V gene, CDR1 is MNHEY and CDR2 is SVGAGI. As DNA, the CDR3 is TGTGCCAGCAGTGACTGGCCCGGGGAGCTGTTTTTT. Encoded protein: CASSDWPGELFF.

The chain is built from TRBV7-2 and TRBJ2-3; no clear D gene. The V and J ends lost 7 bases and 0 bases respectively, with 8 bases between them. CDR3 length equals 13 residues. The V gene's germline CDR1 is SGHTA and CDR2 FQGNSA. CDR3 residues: CASTGRSTDTQYF. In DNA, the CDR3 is TGTGCCAGCACTGGACGGAGCACAGATACGCAGTATTTT.

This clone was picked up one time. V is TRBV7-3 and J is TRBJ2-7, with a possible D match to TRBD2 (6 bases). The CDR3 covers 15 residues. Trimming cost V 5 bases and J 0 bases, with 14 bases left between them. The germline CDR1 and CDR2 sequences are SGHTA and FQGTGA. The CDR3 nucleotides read TGTGCCAGCAGCCCCTCCTACGGGAGCTCCTACGAGCAGTACTTC. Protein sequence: CASSPSYGSSYEQYF.